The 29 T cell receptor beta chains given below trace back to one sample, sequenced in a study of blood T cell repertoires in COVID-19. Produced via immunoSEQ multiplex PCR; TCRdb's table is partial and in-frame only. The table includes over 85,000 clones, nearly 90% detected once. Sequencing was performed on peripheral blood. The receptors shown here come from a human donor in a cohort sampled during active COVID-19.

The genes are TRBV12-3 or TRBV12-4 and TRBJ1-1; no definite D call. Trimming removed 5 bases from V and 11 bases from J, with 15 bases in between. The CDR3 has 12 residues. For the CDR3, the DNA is TGTGCCAGCAGTCCGCGAGTTTCAGCGGCTTTCTTT. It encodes CASSPRVSAAFF.

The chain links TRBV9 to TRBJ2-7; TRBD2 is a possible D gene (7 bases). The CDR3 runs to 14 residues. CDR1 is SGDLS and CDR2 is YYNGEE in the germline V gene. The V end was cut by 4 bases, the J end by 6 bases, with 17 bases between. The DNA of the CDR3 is TGTGCCAGCAGCCCAGGGGTAGGGGAGGGCGAGCAGTACTTC. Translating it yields CASSPGVGEGEQYF.

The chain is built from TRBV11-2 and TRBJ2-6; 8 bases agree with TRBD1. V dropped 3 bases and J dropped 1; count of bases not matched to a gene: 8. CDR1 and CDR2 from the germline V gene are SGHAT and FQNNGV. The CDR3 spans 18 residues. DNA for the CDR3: TGTGCCAGCAGCTTTACGGGACAGGCGAAGTCTGGGGCCAACGTCCTGACTTTC. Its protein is CASSFTGQAKSGANVLTF.

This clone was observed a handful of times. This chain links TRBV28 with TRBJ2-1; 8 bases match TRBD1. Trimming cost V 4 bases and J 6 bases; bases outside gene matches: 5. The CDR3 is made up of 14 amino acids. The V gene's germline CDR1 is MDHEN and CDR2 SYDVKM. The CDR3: CASSSPGQVNEQFF. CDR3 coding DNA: TGTGCCAGCAGTTCCCCGGGACAGGTCAATGAGCAGTTCTTC.

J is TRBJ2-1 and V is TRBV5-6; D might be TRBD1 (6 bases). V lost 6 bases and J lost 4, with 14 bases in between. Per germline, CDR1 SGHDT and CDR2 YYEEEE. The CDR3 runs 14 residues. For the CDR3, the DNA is TGTGCCAGCACGACTCCGGACAGTTACAATGAGCAGTTCTTC. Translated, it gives CASTTPDSYNEQFF.

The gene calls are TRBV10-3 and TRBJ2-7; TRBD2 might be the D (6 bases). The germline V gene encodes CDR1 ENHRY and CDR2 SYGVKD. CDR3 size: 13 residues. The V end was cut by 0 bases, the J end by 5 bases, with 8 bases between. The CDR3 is CAISESGGNEQYF. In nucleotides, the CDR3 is TGTGCCATCAGTGAGTCTGGGGGGAACGAGCAGTACTTC.

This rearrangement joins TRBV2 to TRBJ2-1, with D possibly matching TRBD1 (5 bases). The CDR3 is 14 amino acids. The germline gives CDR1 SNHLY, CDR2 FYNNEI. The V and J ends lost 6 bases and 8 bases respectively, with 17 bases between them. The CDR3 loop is CASSLQGWADEQFF. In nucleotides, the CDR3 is TGTGCCAGCAGCCTCCAGGGTTGGGCGGATGAGCAGTTCTTC.

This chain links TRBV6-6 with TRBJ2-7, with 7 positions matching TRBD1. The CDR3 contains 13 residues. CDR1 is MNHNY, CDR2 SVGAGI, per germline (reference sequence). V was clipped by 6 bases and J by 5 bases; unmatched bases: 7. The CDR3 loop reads CASRPHDRDEQYF. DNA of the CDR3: TGTGCCAGCAGACCCCACGACAGGGACGAGCAGTACTTC.

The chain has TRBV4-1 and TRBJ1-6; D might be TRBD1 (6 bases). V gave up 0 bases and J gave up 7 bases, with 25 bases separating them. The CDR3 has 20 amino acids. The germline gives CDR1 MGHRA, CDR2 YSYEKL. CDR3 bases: TGCGCCAGCAGCCAAGATTGTTATAAGCAGGGGCTGGATGTGAATTCACCCCTCCACTTT. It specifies CASSQDCYKQGLDVNSPLHF.

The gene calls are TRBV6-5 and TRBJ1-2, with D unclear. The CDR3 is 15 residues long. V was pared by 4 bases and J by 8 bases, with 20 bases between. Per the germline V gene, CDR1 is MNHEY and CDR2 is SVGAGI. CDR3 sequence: CASSSPPPNSIGYTF. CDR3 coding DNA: TGTGCCAGCAGTTCACCTCCTCCTAATTCCATAGGCTACACCTTC.

This CDR3 reads CSVRRGHLDTQYF. The CDR3 DNA reads as TGCAGCGTTAGAAGGGGGCATCTGGATACGCAGTATTTT. This chain links TRBV29-1 with TRBJ2-3; TRBD1 agrees at 7 bases. The CDR3 runs 13 residues. Looked up from germline, CDR1 is SQVTM and CDR2 is ANQGSEA. The V segment lost 5 bases and the J segment 6 bases; nucleotides outside the gene matches: 8.

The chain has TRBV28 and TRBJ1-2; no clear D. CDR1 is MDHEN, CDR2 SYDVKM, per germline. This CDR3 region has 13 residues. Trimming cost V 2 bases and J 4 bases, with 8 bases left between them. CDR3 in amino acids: CASSLAAAYGYTF. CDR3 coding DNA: TGTGCCAGCAGTTTAGCGGCAGCCTATGGCTACACCTTC.

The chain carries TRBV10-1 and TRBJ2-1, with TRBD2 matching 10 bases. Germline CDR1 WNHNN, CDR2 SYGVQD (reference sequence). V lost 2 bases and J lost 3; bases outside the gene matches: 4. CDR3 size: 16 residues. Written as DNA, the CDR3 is TGCGCCAGCAGTGAGGGGACTAGCGACGACTACAATGAGCAGTTCTTC. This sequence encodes CASSEGTSDDYNEQFF.

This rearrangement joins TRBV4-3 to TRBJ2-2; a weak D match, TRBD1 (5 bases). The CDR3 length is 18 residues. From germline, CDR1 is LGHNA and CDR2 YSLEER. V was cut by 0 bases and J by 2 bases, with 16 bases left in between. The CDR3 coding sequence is TGCGCCAGCAGCCAAGATAGGCGCAGGGAAAATAACACCGGGGAGCTGTTTTTT. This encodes CASSQDRRRENNTGELFF.

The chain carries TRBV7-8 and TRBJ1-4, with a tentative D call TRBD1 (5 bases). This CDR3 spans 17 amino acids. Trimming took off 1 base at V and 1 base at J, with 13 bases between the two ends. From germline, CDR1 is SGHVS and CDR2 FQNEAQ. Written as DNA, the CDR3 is TGTGCCAGCAGCTTAGAGGTGGGGCTCGGAACTAATGAAAAACTGTTTTTT. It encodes CASSLEVGLGTNEKLFF.

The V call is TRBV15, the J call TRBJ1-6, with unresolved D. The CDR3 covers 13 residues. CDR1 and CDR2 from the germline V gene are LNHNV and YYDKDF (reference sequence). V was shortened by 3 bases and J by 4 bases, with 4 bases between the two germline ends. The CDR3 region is CATSSPYNSPLHF. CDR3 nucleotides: TGTGCCACCAGCAGCCCTTATAATTCACCCCTCCACTTT.

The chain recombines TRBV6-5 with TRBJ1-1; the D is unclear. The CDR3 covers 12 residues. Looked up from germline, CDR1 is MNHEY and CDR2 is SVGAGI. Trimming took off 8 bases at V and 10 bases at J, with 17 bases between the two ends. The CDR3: CASSAAEGRAFF. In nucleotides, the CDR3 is TGTGCCAGCTCTGCTGCGGAGGGAAGAGCTTTCTTT.

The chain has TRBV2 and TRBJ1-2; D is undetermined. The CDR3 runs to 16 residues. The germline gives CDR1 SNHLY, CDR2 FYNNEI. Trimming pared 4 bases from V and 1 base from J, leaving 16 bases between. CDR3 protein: CASSVAQALNNYGYTF. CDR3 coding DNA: TGTGCCAGCAGTGTAGCGCAGGCACTGAATAACTATGGCTACACCTTC. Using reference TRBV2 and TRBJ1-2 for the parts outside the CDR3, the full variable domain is EPEVTQTPSHQVTQMGQEVILRCVPISNHLYFYWYRQILGQKVEFLVSFYNNEISEKSEIFDDQFSVERPDGSNFTLKIRSTKLEDSAMYFCASSVAQALNNYGYTFGSGTRLTVV.

The CDR3 reads CASSYASLAGNEQFF. CDR3 in DNA: TGTGCCAGCAGTTACGCCTCCCTAGCCGGGAATGAGCAGTTCTTC. The genes are TRBV6-2 or TRBV6-3 and TRBJ2-1, with a tentative D call TRBD2 (5 bases). Trimming stripped 2 bases from V and 7 bases from J, with 15 bases between. CDR1 MNHEY and CDR2 SVGEGT come from the germline V gene. This CDR3 has 15 amino acids.

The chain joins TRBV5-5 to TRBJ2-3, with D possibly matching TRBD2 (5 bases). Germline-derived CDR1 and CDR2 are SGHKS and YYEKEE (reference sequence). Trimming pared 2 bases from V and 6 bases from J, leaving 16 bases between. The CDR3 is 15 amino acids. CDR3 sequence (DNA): TGTGCCAGCAGCTTTTCGACTACCTTGGGGGATACGCAGTATTTT. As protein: CASSFSTTLGDTQYF.

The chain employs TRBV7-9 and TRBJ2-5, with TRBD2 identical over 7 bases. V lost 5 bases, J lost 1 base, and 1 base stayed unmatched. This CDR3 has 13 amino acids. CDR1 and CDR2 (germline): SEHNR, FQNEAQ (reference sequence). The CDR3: CASSGLVQETQYF. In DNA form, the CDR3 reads TGTGCCAGCAGCGGACTAGTCCAAGAGACCCAGTACTTC. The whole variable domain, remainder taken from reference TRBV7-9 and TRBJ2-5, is DTGVSQNPRHKITKRGQNVTFRCDPISEHNRLYWYRQTLGQGPEFLTYFQNEAQLEKSRLLSDRFSAERPKGSFSTLEIQRTEQGDSAMYLCASSGLVQETQYFGPGTRLLVL.

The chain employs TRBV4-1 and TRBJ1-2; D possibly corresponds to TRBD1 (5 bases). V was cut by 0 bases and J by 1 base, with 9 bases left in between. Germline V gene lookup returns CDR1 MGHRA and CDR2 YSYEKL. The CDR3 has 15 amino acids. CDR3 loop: CASSQEGGVNYGYTF. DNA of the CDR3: TGCGCCAGCAGCCAAGAAGGAGGGGTTAACTATGGCTACACCTTC.

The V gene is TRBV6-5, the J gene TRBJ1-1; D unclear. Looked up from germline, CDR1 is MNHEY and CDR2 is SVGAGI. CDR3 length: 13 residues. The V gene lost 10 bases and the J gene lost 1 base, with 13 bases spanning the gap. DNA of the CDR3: TGTGCCACCAGCCGCGAGGGGAACACTGAAGCTTTCTTT. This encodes CATSREGNTEAFF.

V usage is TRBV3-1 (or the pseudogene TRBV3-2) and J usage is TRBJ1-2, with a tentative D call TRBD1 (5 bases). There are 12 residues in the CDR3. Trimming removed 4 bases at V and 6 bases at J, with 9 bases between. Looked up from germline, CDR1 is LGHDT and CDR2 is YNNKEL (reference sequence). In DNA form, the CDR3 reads TGTGCCAGCAGCCCGTCGGGGGATGGCTACACCTTC. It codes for CASSPSGDGYTF.

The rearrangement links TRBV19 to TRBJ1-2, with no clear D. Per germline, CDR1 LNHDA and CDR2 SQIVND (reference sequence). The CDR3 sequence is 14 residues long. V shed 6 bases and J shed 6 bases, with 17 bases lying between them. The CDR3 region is CASRPRSEAHGYTF. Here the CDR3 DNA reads TGTGCCAGTAGGCCCCGCAGTGAGGCCCATGGCTACACCTTC.

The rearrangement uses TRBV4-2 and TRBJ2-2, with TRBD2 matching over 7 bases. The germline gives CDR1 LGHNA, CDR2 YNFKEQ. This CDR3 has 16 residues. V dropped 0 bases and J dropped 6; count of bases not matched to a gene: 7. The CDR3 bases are TGTGCCAGCAGCCAAGAAGCGGGACTCCCTTCCGGGGAGCTGTTTTTT. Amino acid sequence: CASSQEAGLPSGELFF.

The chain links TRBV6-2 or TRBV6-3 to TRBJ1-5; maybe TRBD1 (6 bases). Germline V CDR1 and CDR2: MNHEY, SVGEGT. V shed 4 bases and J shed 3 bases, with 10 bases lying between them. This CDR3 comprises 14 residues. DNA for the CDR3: TGTGCCAGCAGTTTCGACAGGATCAATCAGCCCCAGCATTTT. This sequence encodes CASSFDRINQPQHF.

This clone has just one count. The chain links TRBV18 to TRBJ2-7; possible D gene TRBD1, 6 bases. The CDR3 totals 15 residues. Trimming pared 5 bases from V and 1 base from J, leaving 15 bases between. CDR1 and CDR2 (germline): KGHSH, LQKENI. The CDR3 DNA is TGTGCCAGCTCAGCCTACCGGGACACGTCCTACGAGCAGTACTTC. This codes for CASSAYRDTSYEQYF. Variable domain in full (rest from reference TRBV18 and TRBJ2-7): NAGVMQNPRHLVRRRGQEARLRCSPMKGHSHVYWYRQLPEEGLKFMVYLQKENIIDESGMPKERFSAEFPKEGPSILRIQQVVRGDSAAYFCASSAYRDTSYEQYFGPGTRLTVT.

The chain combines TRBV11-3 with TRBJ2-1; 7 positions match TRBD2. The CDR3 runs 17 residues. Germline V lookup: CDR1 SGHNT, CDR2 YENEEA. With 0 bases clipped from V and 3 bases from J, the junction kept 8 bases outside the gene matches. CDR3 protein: CASSLDRGLAVYNEQFF. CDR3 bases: TGTGCCAGCAGCTTAGATAGGGGTCTAGCGGTCTACAATGAGCAGTTCTTC.